Listed below are T cell receptor beta chains from one sample, sequenced in a study of blood T cells in healthy people across ages. TCRdb re-derived calls from the 5' RACE reads in MiXCR, one entry per CDR3 protein. The sample comprises some 760,000 distinct CDR3 sequences, around a quarter of which are singletons, and under 4.5% rests with the top ten. These data were likewise used in another study, on T cells of mothers and their children.

The sequenced material came from blood. The receptors were gathered from a boy between 10 and 17 years old in good health. Both conserved end residues are part of each CDR3. Fields, in order: J gene, V gene, D gene, clone size, CDR3 protein, CDR3 DNA. The D gene is left open where the match is weak. A row's size may be missing; if present it is once, few, many or a size class.

TRBJ1-2,TRBV4-3,TRBD1,few,CASSQSGTGEGYTF,TGCGCCAGCAGCCAATCCGGGACAGGTGAGGGCTACACCTTC
TRBJ2-2,TRBV12-3/TRBV12-4,NA,NA,CASSPHWAGELFF,TGTGCCAGCAGTCCCCATTGGGCCGGGGAGCTGTTTTTT
TRBJ1-4,TRBV6-5,TRBD1,NA,CASSYTGEKLFF,TGTGCCAGCAGTTATACAGGGGAGAAACTGTTTTTT
TRBJ1-1,TRBV28,NA,NA,CASSPPEGIAFF,TGTGCCAGCAGCCCGCCGGAGGGGATTGCTTTCTTT
TRBJ1-1,TRBV18,NA,NA,CASSLGQWQLNTEAFF,TGTGCCAGCTCCCTTGGACAGTGGCAACTGAACACTGAAGCTTTCTTT
TRBJ1-1,TRBV11-2,TRBD1,few,CASSPRDRYTEAFF,TGTGCCAGCAGCCCCCGGGACAGGTACACTGAAGCTTTCTTT
TRBJ1-5,TRBV28,NA,few,CASSRLGDSFNQPQHF,TGTGCCAGCAGTCGCCTGGGCGACAGCTTCAATCAGCCCCAGCATTTT
TRBJ1-2,TRBV9,TRBD1,few,CASSVDRVLRYGYTF,TGTGCCAGCAGCGTCGACAGGGTATTACGGTATGGCTACACCTTC
TRBJ2-2,TRBV7-9,NA,NA,CASSGEGGTGELFF,TGTGCCAGCAGCGGGGAAGGAGGAACCGGGGAGCTGTTTTTT
TRBJ2-7,TRBV27,NA,NA,CASSLSLGGSYEQYF,TGTGCCAGCAGTTTATCGTTGGGCGGTAGCTACGAGCAGTACTTC
TRBJ2-7,TRBV25-1,TRBD1,NA,CASSGLDRGLGEQYF,TGTGCCAGCAGTGGTCTGGACAGGGGGCTTGGGGAGCAGTACTTC
TRBJ2-3,TRBV12-3/TRBV12-4,TRBD1,once,CASSFGTGPDTQYF,TGTGCCAGCAGTTTCGGGACAGGACCAGATACGCAGTATTTT
TRBJ1-1,TRBV29-1,NA,few,CSVAIGGNTEAFF,TGCAGCGTTGCCATCGGGGGGAACACTGAAGCTTTCTTT
TRBJ2-2,TRBV5-6,NA,NA,CASSYGTGVGELFF,TGTGCCAGCAGCTATGGAACGGGTGTCGGGGAGCTGTTTTTT
TRBJ2-1,TRBV6-2/TRBV6-3,TRBD2,NA,CASSTSGLAFDEQFF,TGTGCCAGCAGTACCTCCGGACTAGCGTTCGATGAGCAGTTCTTC
TRBJ1-4,TRBV25-1,NA,once,CASGHGDRRLPHEKLFF,TGTGCCAGCGGGCATGGAGATCGACGACTACCCCATGAAAAACTGTTTTTT
TRBJ2-1,TRBV6-5,NA,NA,CASSSLTQRDNEQFF,TGTGCCAGCAGTTCCCTGACTCAGCGGGACAATGAGCAGTTCTTC
TRBJ2-1,TRBV20-1,NA,NA,CSATFGAYNEQLF,NA
TRBJ1-2,TRBV6-2/TRBV6-3,TRBD1,few,CASSPRDRDNYGYTF,TGTGCCAGCAGTCCCCGGGACAGGGATAACTATGGCTACACCTTC
TRBJ1-1,TRBV20-1,NA,NA,CSASDRGMNTEAFF,TGCAGTGCTAGTGATCGGGGTATGAACACTGAAGCTTTCTTT
TRBJ1-5,TRBV28,NA,NA,CASSLWPGQGSNQPQHF,TGTGCCAGCAGTTTATGGCCAGGTCAGGGTAGCAATCAGCCCCAGCATTTT
TRBJ1-2,TRBV6-5,NA,many,CASSYSGGANGYTF,TGTGCCAGCAGTTACTCCGGGGGCGCTAATGGCTACACCTTC
TRBJ2-7,TRBV20-1,NA,NA,CSALGDFPGPEEQYF,TGCAGTGCTCTGGGGGACTTTCCTGGCCCAGAGGAGCAGTACTTC
TRBJ2-3,TRBV7-2,TRBD2,NA,CASQKPWREGGEDTQYF,TGTGCCAGCCAAAAGCCTTGGCGGGAGGGCGGTGAAGATACGCAGTATTTT
TRBJ2-3,TRBV7-2,NA,NA,CASSLEFTQYF,TGTGCCAGCAGCCTCGAATTTACGCAGTATTTT
TRBJ2-3,TRBV5-4,TRBD2,few,CASSSAEGLAGGIAQYF,TGTGCCAGCAGCTCCGCAGAGGGGCTAGCGGGGGGGATTGCGCAGTATTTT
TRBJ2-1,TRBV20-1,TRBD2,NA,CSARDLETSGGNEQFF,TGCAGTGCTAGAGATCTAGAGACTAGCGGGGGCAATGAGCAGTTCTTC
TRBJ1-6,TRBV28,NA,few,CASSWDPGGGSPLHF,TGTGCCAGCAGTTGGGACCCCGGTGGGGGTTCACCCCTCCACTTT
TRBJ1-5,TRBV6-1,NA,NA,CASSEARGGQPQHF,TGTGCCAGCAGTGAAGCGCGCGGAGGTCAGCCCCAGCATTTT
TRBJ2-5,TRBV7-6,NA,NA,CASSLVRSLETQYF,TGTGCCAGCAGCTTAGTTCGGTCACTGGAGACCCAGTACTTC
TRBJ2-5,TRBV10-3,TRBD2,few,CAIIESTSGSGTQETQYF,TGTGCCATCATTGAGTCGACTAGCGGGAGTGGAACCCAAGAGACCCAGTACTTC
TRBJ2-6,TRBV6-2/TRBV6-3,NA,NA,CASSYTLSDSGANVLTF,TGTGCCAGCAGTTATACGCTGTCGGACTCTGGGGCCAACGTCCTGACTTTC
TRBJ1-5,TRBV28,TRBD1,few,CASSLSYRGRGQPQHF,TGTGCCAGCAGTTTATCTTACAGGGGGCGAGGACAGCCCCAGCATTTT
TRBJ2-7,TRBV20-1,TRBD1,NA,CSYDRGDSYEQYF,TGCAGTTACGACAGGGGGGATTCCTACGAGCAGTACTTC
TRBJ2-7,TRBV10-3,TRBD2,few,CTISRLAGEYEQYF,TGTACCATCAGCAGACTAGCGGGAGAGTACGAGCAGTACTTC
TRBJ1-6,TRBV10-3,NA,NA,CAIRRGTDNSPLHF,TGTGCCATCCGCCGAGGAACAGATAATTCACCCCTCCACTTT
TRBJ1-3,TRBV5-1,NA,NA,CASSAAGPSSGNTIYF,TGCGCCAGCAGCGCCGCAGGACCCAGCTCTGGAAACACCATATATTTT
TRBJ2-2,TRBV7-6,TRBD2,NA,CASSSSGLDAGELFF,TGTGCCAGCAGCTCCTCGGGACTAGATGCCGGGGAGCTGTTTTTT
TRBJ1-1,TRBV20-1,NA,once,CSAREGDLNTEAFF,TGCAGTGCTAGAGAAGGAGACCTAAACACTGAAGCTTTCTTT
TRBJ1-5,TRBV7-2,NA,NA,CASSLVVGGQPQHF,TGTGCCAGCAGCTTAGTAGTCGGGGGTCAGCCCCAGCATTTT
TRBJ2-5,TRBV11-1,NA,NA,CASRSTRTGGPAGGIWETQYF,TGTGCCAGCAGATCAACCCGGACAGGGGGGCCAGCGGGAGGGATTTGGGAGACCCAGTACTTC
TRBJ2-7,TRBV13,NA,NA,CASSLGGGVIREQYF,TGTGCCAGCAGCTTAGGCGGAGGGGTAATACGGGAGCAGTACTTC